The 8 T cell receptor beta chains below all came from one sample that was sequenced in a study of T cell responses to AZD1222 COVID-19 vaccine. Assay: immunoSEQ multiplex PCR; the TCRdb copy retains only in-frame clones and omits some. The table shows about 170,000 clones, with approximately 90% occurring only once. The specimen comprised peripheral blood, sampled 28 days after the second AZD1222 dose. The origin of the receptors is an adult who received the AZD1222 COVID-19 vaccine.

To note about this clone: At one end, the junction sequence differs from germline, possibly due to a read error. Other DNA sequences of this sample code for an identical CDR3. The chain joins TRBV4-1 to TRBJ2-7; no clear D gene. Germline V gene lookup returns CDR1 MGHRA and CDR2 YSYEKL. The CDR3 consists of 13 residues. In DNA, the CDR3 is TGCGCCAGCAGCCAAGATCTCCCGTACGAGCAGTACTTT. Amino acids: CASSQDLPYEQYF.

The chain employs TRBV7-9 and TRBJ1-5; no firm D call. The germline gives CDR1 SEHNR, CDR2 FQNEAQ (reference sequence). This CDR3 comprises 13 residues. Trimming took off 0 bases at V and 6 bases at J, with 6 bases between the two ends. This CDR3 is CASSLAGSQPQHF. For the CDR3, the DNA is TGTGCCAGCAGCTTAGCGGGGAGTCAGCCCCAGCATTTT.

This chain uses TRBV19 with TRBJ2-1; D is perhaps TRBD1 (5 bases). Germline V gives CDR1 LNHDA, CDR2 SQIVND (reference sequence). Trimming cost V 3 bases and J 8 bases, with 11 bases left between them. This CDR3 has 13 amino acids. In nucleotides, the CDR3 is TGTGCCAGTAGTATCTCAGGGCTCGATGAGCAGTTCTTC. It is translated as CASSISGLDEQFF.

The genes are TRBV11-2 and TRBJ1-1; D may be TRBD1 (5 bases). Trimming stripped 6 bases from V and 3 bases from J, with 20 bases between. There are 16 residues in the CDR3. CDR1 is SGHAT, CDR2 FQNNGV, per germline. The CDR3: CASRGGLDREDTEAFF. CDR3 sequence (DNA): TGTGCCAGCAGGGGGGGGTTAGACAGAGAAGACACTGAAGCTTTCTTT.

The V gene is TRBV27, the J gene TRBJ2-1; the match to TRBD1 covers 7 bases. V shed 0 bases and J 6 bases; nucleotides not matched to a gene: 5. Germline V gene data show CDR1 as MNHEY and CDR2 as SMNVEV (reference sequence). This CDR3 spans 15 amino acids. This chain's CDR3 is CASSLSLAGGNEQFF. DNA of the CDR3: TGTGCCAGCAGTTTATCGCTAGCAGGGGGCAATGAGCAGTTCTTC.

The gene calls are TRBV5-1 and TRBJ2-1; D not certain. V dropped 7 bases and J dropped 4 bases, with 18 bases sitting between them. CDR1 is SGHRS, CDR2 YFSETQ, per germline. There are 15 residues in the CDR3. The CDR3 bases are TGCGCCAGCGAGTCACTTGGCGGTGCATACAATGAGCAGTTCTTC. Translating it yields CASESLGGAYNEQFF.

J is TRBJ2-2 and V is TRBV19; 7 bases map to TRBD2. This CDR3 region has 12 residues. V dropped 10 bases and J dropped 10; count of bases not matched to a gene: 9. Germline V gene sequence: CDR1 LNHDA, CDR2 SQIVND (reference sequence). The CDR3 sequence: CATAGRGAELFF. The CDR3 DNA sequence: TGTGCCACCGCAGGGAGGGGCGCGGAGCTGTTTTTT.

CDR3 amino acids: CASSLAGPTVRGYTF. The CDR3 coding sequence is TGCGCCAGCAGCTTGGCCGGGCCGACGGTGCGTGGCTACACCTTC. This sequence joins TRBV5-1 and TRBJ1-2; D remains ambiguous. This CDR3 has 15 amino acids. Germline V gives CDR1 SGHRS, CDR2 YFSETQ. V lost 0 bases and J lost 7, with 16 bases in between.